The source of this T cell receptor (beta chain) is a study of cytomegalovirus exposure and HLA in healthy donors. A multiplex PCR was run with 60 Vbeta primers and 13 Jbeta primers. Assay used: immunoSEQ multiplex PCR; TCRdb lists only in-frame clones, some missing. Of roughly 100,000 clones in the sample, 12% were seen once. Per germline, CDR1 LGHNA and CDR2 YSLEER. V was pared by 3 bases and J by 5 bases, with 4 bases of the junction left unmatched. This CDR3 region has 15 residues. Sequenced material: PBMCs. The chain joins TRBV4-3 to TRBJ2-7, with 13 bases aligning to TRBD2. The clonotype comes from a man between 40 and 49 years old in good health and CMV-seropositive. CDR3 protein: CASSQGLAGWDEQYF. The CDR3 nucleotides read TGCGCCAGCAGCCAGGGACTAGCGGGATGGGACGAGCAGTACTTC.